This T cell receptor beta chain was identified during a study of Ad26.COV2.S vaccination and SARS-CoV-2 variants. Study information: Intramuscular Ad26.COV2.S at 5x10^10 or 1x10^11 viral particles. The study, taken as a whole, reports: Measurement of non-spike TCR breadth gave similar results in vaccine and placebo recipients.

Notes on this clone: Its antigen is currently unknown.

Profiled with immunoSEQ multiplex PCR; TCRdb holds only in-frame clones, not every one. Found here are 350,000 to 450,000 clones, around 87% of them singletons; the top ten hold around 3.7%. Treatment here: around 19 received Ad26.COV2.S at low or high dose, single or two shots; several received placebo; per-sample allocation not given. On day 63 after the first injection, vaccine and placebo recipients gave samples. An Ad26 vector carrying the Wuhan-strain SARS-CoV-2 spike served as the vaccine. The TCR sequence derives from a person aged 18 to 65 who received the Ad26.COV2.S COVID-19 vaccine or a placebo. The sample was peripheral blood, taken in a trial of Ad26.COV2.S vaccine versus placebo.

The DNA of the CDR3 is TGTGCCAGCAGCCAAGTAATCGCGCATGGCTACACCTTC. Translated: CASSQVIAHGYTF. The chain uses TRBV14 and TRBJ1-2; D remains ambiguous. Germline V gene data show CDR1 as SGHDN and CDR2 as FVKESK. V lost 1 base to trimming and J lost 6 bases, with 9 bases between them. This CDR3 spans 13 amino acids.